This T cell receptor (beta chain) was retrieved from a study of OX40 agonist ivuxolimab in advanced cancers. Whole-study context: Every 2 weeks, patients received ivuxolimab intravenously, dosed at 0.01 to 10 mg/kg. Study observations and caveats: Low levels of normalized T-cell clonal expansion also appeared in some nonresponders.

Libraries were prepared by immunoSEQ multiplex PCR; TCRdb keeps only in-frame clonotypes and omits some of them. The sample carries 56,000 or so clones, around 81% recorded once. Note on this clone: What it binds is unknown.

The V end was cut by 0 bases, the J end by 8 bases, with 13 bases between. This CDR3 contains 14 residues. Germline V lookup: CDR1 MNHEY, CDR2 SVGAGI. The V gene is TRBV6-5, the J gene TRBJ1-2, with TRBD1 as a possible D gene (6 bases). The sequencing here drew on CD4+ or CD8+ T cells sorted from blood, taken in a trial of the OX40 agonist ivuxolimab. This receptor was identified in an adult with an advanced solid tumor such as melanoma, head and neck, liver or kidney cancer. This chain's CDR3 is CASSYSAQGRGYTF. CDR3 nucleotides: TGTGCCAGCAGTTACTCTGCGCAGGGGAGGGGCTACACCTTC.